This note documents a single TCR beta chain sequence. As yet, its antigen is unknown. The data are from a study of CD4 T cells in relation to SARS-CoV-2 and coronaviruses. About the research overall: ViraFEST: approximately ten-day antigen culture of PBMCs, then TCR beta CDR3 sequencing. Of the patients, about 8 were male, 4 female, two Hispanic. General study findings and limits: No donor gave both pre-pandemic and post-infection samples. Crossreactivity was assessed only for spike protein, not other viral proteins.

CDR1 and CDR2 from the germline V gene are MDHEN and SYDVKM. V gave up 4 bases and J gave up 3 bases, with 13 bases separating them. This CDR3 has 15 amino acids. Profiled with immunoSEQ multiplex PCR; TCRdb holds only in-frame clones, not every one. Among some 40,000 clones listed, 82% were seen once. The chain combines TRBV28 with TRBJ2-1; D is perhaps TRBD1 (6 bases). The sequence was obtained from an adult with COVID-19. The sample consisted of naive CD4+ T cells from PBMCs, cultured in vitro. Subset noted: naive CD4+ T cells isolated by negative enrichment. The CDR3 DNA follows: TGTGCCAGCAGTTCAGCAGGGGCCAACTACAATGAGCAGTTCTTC. Amino acid sequence: CASSSAGANYNEQFF.